This is a list of T cell receptor beta chains from one sample in a study of T-cell memory formation after mild COVID-19. A single record per CDR3 protein comes from TCRdb applying MiXCR to the 5' RACE reads. The sample consists of around 510,000 distinct CDR3 sequences, roughly 21% of them appearing once. The sequencing input was PBMCs or a T cell subset sorted from them (not recorded which). These receptors all stem from an adult woman who had mild COVID-19 (a few samples of this study predate the infection). Cell type and time point are not known. CDR3s include the opening cysteine and the closing phenylalanine or tryptophan. D genes are given only for firm matches. Rows give clone size only sometimes, using once, few, many, or a class for an expanded clone.

CDR3 protein	CDR3 DNA	D gene	V gene	J gene	clone size
CATSDYVQGTSYNEQFF	TGTGCCACCAGTGATTACGTACAGGGGACCTCCTACAATGAGCAGTTCTTC	TRBD1	TRBV24-1	TRBJ2-1	NA
CASSLQGRTEAFF	TGCGCCAGCAGCCTACAGGGGAGAACTGAAGCTTTCTTT	TRBD1	TRBV5-1	TRBJ1-1	NA
CASSLGTSGVGYEQFF	TGCGCCAGCAGCTTGGGTACTAGCGGGGTTGGCTATGAGCAGTTCTTC	TRBD2	TRBV5-1	TRBJ2-1	NA
CASSFNRGNTGELFF	TGTGCCAGCAGCTTCAACAGGGGAAACACCGGGGAGCTGTTTTTT	TRBD1	TRBV5-6	TRBJ2-2	NA
CSAMADTQYF	TGCAGTGCTATGGCGGATACGCAGTATTTT	NA	TRBV20-1	TRBJ2-3	NA
CASSSPGTGLYEQYF	TGTGCCAGCAGCTCCCCCGGGACAGGCCTCTACGAGCAGTACTTC	TRBD1	TRBV4-2	TRBJ2-7	few
CASTPGPGETQYF	TGTGCCAGCACCCCCGGACCGGGAGAGACCCAGTACTTC	NA	TRBV5-6	TRBJ2-5	NA
CASSLSGEVTEAFF	TGCGCCAGCAGCTTGTCGGGGGAGGTTACTGAAGCTTTCTTT	NA	TRBV5-1	TRBJ1-1	few
CSVGERETQYF	TGCAGCGTGGGGGAGCGAGAGACCCAGTACTTC	NA	TRBV29-1	TRBJ2-5	NA
CASSYWGGTTDTQYF	TGTGCCAGCAGTTACTGGGGCGGGACCACAGATACGCAGTATTTT	NA	TRBV6-5	TRBJ2-3	NA
CASSQEDSGYEQYF	TGCGCCAGCAGCCAAGAGGACAGCGGTTACGAGCAGTACTTC	NA	TRBV4-1	TRBJ2-7	NA
CASSAPGGSTDTQYF	TGCGCCAGCAGCGCTCCAGGGGGTAGCACAGATACGCAGTATTTT	TRBD1	TRBV5-1	TRBJ2-3	NA